Each of the 27 T cell receptor beta chains below was sequenced from the same sample in a study of beta chain features in type 1 diabetes. Since all of the isolated RNA was reverse transcribed, expressed TCRB transcripts were what got sequenced. Generated by immunoSEQ multiplex PCR, the TCRdb table keeps only in-frame clones and is missing some. This table holds around 320,000 clones, approximately 15% found once. The sample consisted of central memory CD4+ T cells from blood. These receptors originate from a man in his thirties or forties in good health.

This clone was recorded a few times. The chain recombines TRBV7-6 with TRBJ1-1; no clear D gene. Trimming pared 3 bases from V and 1 base from J, leaving 12 bases between. The CDR3 is 15 amino acids. CDR1 is SGHVS and CDR2 is FNYEAQ in the germline V gene. CDR3 protein: CASSFLQAGNTEAFF. The CDR3 bases are TGTGCCAGCAGCTTCCTTCAGGCAGGGAACACTGAAGCTTTCTTT.

This clone was observed a few times. The chain links TRBV7-2 to TRBJ2-5; D perhaps matches TRBD1 (6 bases). The CDR3 consists of 14 residues. Trimming stripped 4 bases from V and 5 bases from J, with 14 bases between. CDR1 SGHTA and CDR2 FQGNSA come from the germline V gene. CDR3: CASSSSGQMETQYF. The CDR3 nucleotides are TGTGCCAGCAGCTCCTCAGGACAGATGGAGACCCAGTACTTC.

This clone was observed a handful of times. The gene calls are TRBV10-3 and TRBJ1-6; a possible D gene is TRBD1 (5 bases). Germline V CDR1 and CDR2: ENHRY, SYGVKD. The CDR3 spans 16 residues. Deletions cut 2 bases from V and 8 bases from J, with 16 bases between. The CDR3 bases are TGTGCCATCAGTGAGAAGGGTGGGGACGGGTATTCACCCCTCCACTTT. It translates to CAISEKGGDGYSPLHF.

This clone was counted between two and nine times. The chain employs TRBV7-3 and TRBJ2-3, with D maybe TRBD1 (6 bases). The CDR3 covers 14 residues. Germline assignment: CDR1 SGHTA and CDR2 FQGTGA. The germline V and J ends were trimmed by 2 bases and 3 bases, with 9 bases remaining between them. CDR3 in amino acids: CASSLGGWTDTQYF. For the CDR3, the DNA is TGTGCCAGCAGCTTAGGGGGCTGGACAGATACGCAGTATTTT.

This clone has a count of ten or more. The sample holds other DNA sequences that translate to the same CDR3. This rearrangement joins TRBV18 to TRBJ2-6; no clear D gene. This CDR3 has 15 amino acids. Germline V gene data show CDR1 as KGHSH and CDR2 as LQKENI. Trimming cost V 2 bases and J 4 bases, with 9 bases left between them. The CDR3 DNA sequence: TGTGCCAGCTCACCAACATTGTCCGGGGCCAACGTCCTGACTTTC. Translating it yields CASSPTLSGANVLTF.

The chain has TRBV19 and TRBJ1-1; D is undetermined. This CDR3 has 15 amino acids. V shed 7 bases and J shed 1 base, with 16 bases lying between them. In germline, CDR1 is LNHDA, CDR2 SQIVND (reference sequence). Written as DNA, the CDR3 is TGTGCCAGTACTCCCCCCGGCCTTCAGAACACTGAAGCTTTCTTT. Translation: CASTPPGLQNTEAFF.

The V and J genes are TRBV5-4 and TRBJ2-2; TRBD2 agrees at 13 bases. Germline loops: CDR1 SGHNT, CDR2 YYREEE (reference sequence). CDR3 length: 16 amino acids. After removal of 4 bases from V and 1 base from J, the junction contained 1 base not matched to a gene. CDR3 DNA sequence: TGTGCCAGCAGCAGGACTAGCGGGGGGAACACCGGGGAGCTGTTTTTT. Translated, it gives CASSRTSGGNTGELFF.

This clone is a singleton in its sample. The rearrangement joins TRBV5-6 to TRBJ2-5; 10 bases align to TRBD1. CDR1 is SGHDT and CDR2 is YYEEEE in the germline V gene. V shed 4 bases, J shed 4 bases, and the junction held 16 bases outside the gene matches. This CDR3 contains 18 residues. The CDR3 coding sequence is TGTGCCAGCAGCAAAGTTCTGGTCGGGACAGGGGTGGGAGAGACCCAGTACTTC. Translated: CASSKVLVGTGVGETQYF. Filled out from reference TRBV5-6 and TRBJ2-5, the complete variable domain reads DAGVTQSPTHLIKTRGQQVTLRCSPKSGHDTVSWYQQALGQGPQFIFQYYEEEERQRGNFPDRFSGHQFPNYSSELNVNALLLGDSALYLCASSKVLVGTGVGETQYFGPGTRLLVL.

This rearrangement joins TRBV7-2 to TRBJ2-5; unclear D gene. Trimming left V 1 base short and J 3 bases short, with 12 bases between. Germline V gives CDR1 SGHTA, CDR2 FQGNSA. The CDR3 is 15 amino acids. The chain's CDR3 is CASSLVGSQEETQYF. The CDR3 DNA reads TGTGCCAGCAGCTTAGTGGGCAGCCAAGAAGAGACCCAGTACTTC.

This chain links TRBV7-6 with TRBJ1-1; D might be TRBD1 (6 bases). Germline V lookup: CDR1 SGHVS, CDR2 FNYEAQ. Trimming pared 4 bases from V and 4 bases from J, leaving 13 bases between. The CDR3 extends over 14 amino acids. In nucleotides, the CDR3 is TGTGCCAGCAGCTCGAGACAGGAGTCCACTGAAGCTTTCTTT. It yields the protein CASSSRQESTEAFF.

The rearrangement links TRBV5-6 to TRBJ2-4, with TRBD2 identical over 7 bases. Losses at the gene ends were 2 bases for V and 6 bases for J; bases not matched to a gene: 2. The CDR3 runs 13 residues. Germline CDR1 is SGHDT and CDR2 is YYEEEE. CDR3 sequence (DNA): TGTGCCAGCAGCTTTTCGGGGGGAAACATTCAGTACTTC. Translation: CASSFSGGNIQYF.

This chain uses TRBV21-1 with TRBJ2-7. TRBV21-1 constitutes a pseudogene. This CDR3 has 13 residues. The CDR3: CASSTRPAHEQYV. The CDR3 DNA sequence: TGTGCCAGCAGCACGAGACCAGCCCACGAGCAGTACGTC.

This chain uses TRBV5-1 with TRBJ2-1; tentatively, D is TRBD2 (6 bases). Germline V gene sequence: CDR1 SGHRS, CDR2 YFSETQ. The CDR3 length is 15 residues. V lost 2 bases, J lost 7 bases, and 16 bases lay in between. The CDR3 region has the DNA TGCGCCAGCAGCTTAACGGGAGAGGGTGCGAATGAGCAGTTCTTC. It encodes CASSLTGEGANEQFF.

A few counts support this clone. The V call is TRBV6-6, the J call TRBJ1-1; 9 bases agree with TRBD1. The CDR3 covers 14 residues. The V gene's germline CDR1 is MNHNY and CDR2 SVGAGI (reference sequence). Trimming took 5 bases from V and 6 from J; bases not matched to a gene: 7. The CDR3 protein is CASSTPGQGSEAFF. The CDR3 nucleotides read TGTGCCAGCAGTACCCCGGGACAGGGATCTGAAGCTTTCTTT.

The J gene is TRBJ2-5, the V gene TRBV2, with 7 bases aligning to TRBD2. Germline trimming cut 8 bases from V and 2 bases from J; bases unmatched to any gene: 5. There are 13 residues in the CDR3. Germline V gene data show CDR1 as SNHLY and CDR2 as FYNNEI. Written as DNA, the CDR3 is TGTGCCAGCCATAGCGGGCCTCAAGAGACCCAGTACTTC. Its translation: CASHSGPQETQYF.

This clone was detected only a few times. The chain employs TRBV27 and TRBJ2-5; possible D gene TRBD2, 5 bases. Looked up from germline, CDR1 is MNHEY and CDR2 is SMNVEV (reference sequence). V was trimmed by 5 bases and J by 5 bases, leaving 12 bases between them. This CDR3 spans 13 amino acids. The CDR3 bases are TGTGCCAGCAGTAAGAGGGTTAGCGAGACCCAGTACTTC. Encoded protein: CASSKRVSETQYF.

This clone has a handful of counts. This chain connects TRBV2 to TRBJ1-5; D ambiguous. The CDR3 has 14 amino acids. The germline V gene encodes CDR1 SNHLY and CDR2 FYNNEI. The V and J ends lost 5 bases and 7 bases respectively, with 15 bases between them. CDR3 coding DNA: TGTGCCAGCAGTCCAGAAGGGCGCCAGCAGCCCCAGCATTTT. This translates into CASSPEGRQQPQHF.

This sequence joins TRBV7-2 and TRBJ2-1, with 10 bases lining up with TRBD2. The CDR3 contains 16 residues. V dropped 3 bases and J dropped 8; count of bases not matched to a gene: 10. CDR1 is SGHTA and CDR2 is FQGNSA in the germline V gene. Here the CDR3 reads CASSFGASGSVYEQFF. CDR3 coding DNA: TGTGCCAGCAGCTTCGGGGCTAGCGGGAGTGTCTATGAGCAGTTCTTC.

The chain employs TRBV6-5 and TRBJ2-2; D is undetermined. Germline V lookup: CDR1 MNHEY, CDR2 SVGAGI. Trimming removed 6 bases from V and 6 bases from J, with 14 bases in between. The CDR3 covers 14 residues. The CDR3, as DNA: TGTGCCAGCAGACCGTACCGGATGGCCGGGGAGCTGTTTTTT. It translates to CASRPYRMAGELFF.

The rearrangement links TRBV19 to TRBJ1-2; possibly TRBD1 for D (5 bases). From germline, CDR1 is LNHDA and CDR2 SQIVND (reference sequence). V was clipped by 5 bases and J by 4 bases, with 8 bases between them. The CDR3 totals 12 residues. The CDR3 DNA reads as TGTGCCAGTAGTGCGGGGCCCTATGGCTACACCTTC. Translated, it gives CASSAGPYGYTF.

The chain joins TRBV7-2 to TRBJ2-5; TRBD2 matches 8 bases. The CDR3 consists of 15 residues. Germline CDR1 is SGHTA and CDR2 is FQGNSA. V lost 5 bases and J lost 4; bases outside the gene matches: 9. The chain's CDR3 is CASSKLRTSGETQYF. In DNA, the CDR3 is TGTGCCAGCAGCAAGCTGAGAACTAGCGGAGAGACCCAGTACTTC.

This clone appeared a few times. The chain combines TRBV6-1 with TRBJ1-2; D unclear. The germline CDR1 and CDR2 sequences are MNHNS and SASEGT. V lost 8 bases, J lost 2 bases, and 9 bases lay in between. The CDR3 is 12 amino acids. This CDR3 reads CASGGRNYGYTF. CDR3 nucleotides: TGTGCCAGCGGCGGGCGGAACTATGGCTACACCTTC.

This clone is a singleton in its sample. The chain has TRBV4-3 and TRBJ2-4, with D unresolved. Germline V gene sequence: CDR1 LGHNA, CDR2 YSLEER. The V and J ends lost 0 bases and 3 bases respectively, with 9 bases between them. This CDR3 region has 15 residues. Written as DNA, the CDR3 is TGCGCCAGCAGCCAAGAATACCCGGGCAAAAACATTCAGTACTTC. Its protein is CASSQEYPGKNIQYF.

This clone was counted only a few times. The J gene is TRBJ2-1, the V gene TRBV5-1; 7 bases agree with TRBD2. The CDR3 is 15 residues long. Trimming at V came to 2 bases and at J to 1 base, leaving 3 bases not matched to a gene. CDR1 is SGHRS, CDR2 YFSETQ, per germline. DNA of the CDR3: TGCGCCAGCAGCTTCCCTAGCGGATCCTACAATGAGCAGTTCTTC. This gives the protein CASSFPSGSYNEQFF.

In regard to this clone: Other DNA sequences from this sample encode an identical CDR3 as well. The chain joins TRBV7-9 to TRBJ1-2; no clear D gene. The ends were cut back, 3 bases at V and 7 bases at J, with 6 bases in the middle. Germline V lookup: CDR1 SEHNR, CDR2 FQNEAQ (reference sequence). The length of the CDR3 is 11 residues. As DNA, the CDR3 is TGTGCCAGCAGCTTGGGATCTGGCTACACCTTC. This translates into CASSLGSGYTF.

V is TRBV7-3 and J is TRBJ2-1; the match to TRBD1 covers 8 bases. Germline V CDR1 and CDR2: SGHTA, FQGTGA. This CDR3 is 16 amino acids long. J gave up 5 bases and V 6 bases, and 12 bases lay outside the gene matches. The CDR3 loop reads CASRRASGGADNEQFF. The CDR3, as DNA: TGTGCCAGCAGGCGAGCGTCAGGGGGCGCAGACAATGAGCAGTTCTTC. Full variable domain (outside the CDR3, taken from reference TRBV7-3 and TRBJ2-1): GAGVSQTPSNKVTEKGKYVELRCDPISGHTALYWYRQSLGQGPEFLIYFQGTGAADDSGLPNDRFFAVRPEGSVSTLKIQRTERGDSAVYLCASRRASGGADNEQFFGPGTRLTVL.

The chain uses TRBV6-6 and TRBJ2-7; D unclear. Germline CDR1 is MNHNY and CDR2 is SVGAGI (reference sequence). The V gene lost 0 bases and the J gene lost 0 bases, with 12 bases spanning the gap. There are 16 residues in the CDR3. CDR3 loop: CASSYSGQVSSYEQYF. In DNA, the CDR3 is TGTGCCAGCAGTTACTCCGGGCAGGTCAGCTCCTACGAGCAGTACTTC.